These 20 T cell receptor beta chains were all obtained from the same sample, sequenced in a study of blood T cell repertoires in COVID-19. Generated by immunoSEQ multiplex PCR, the TCRdb table keeps only in-frame clones and is missing some. The sample contains about 220,000 clones, more than 80% of which appear only once. Sequencing was performed on PBMCs or T cells enriched from blood (not recorded which). These receptors were collected from a woman younger than 30 in a cohort exposed to, infected with or recovered from COVID-19 (not recorded which).

The V call is TRBV27, the J call TRBJ1-3; D possibly corresponds to TRBD1 (5 bases). The germline gives CDR1 MNHEY, CDR2 SMNVEV (reference sequence). The CDR3 consists of 16 residues. Between the trimmed V and J ends, which lost 5 bases and 0 bases, there was a span of 14 bases. This chain's CDR3 is CASSAVAGFSGNTIYF. CDR3 in DNA: TGTGCCAGCAGTGCAGTCGCAGGGTTCTCTGGAAACACCATATATTTT.

In DNA form, the CDR3 reads TGTGCCAGCAGTACCACAAGACTAGCGGGAGGGGATGAGCAGTTCTTC. It specifies CASSTTRLAGGDEQFF. V is TRBV27 and J is TRBJ2-1, with 14 bases that match TRBD2. V lost 5 bases, J lost 8 bases, and 8 bases stayed unmatched. Germline assignment: CDR1 MNHEY and CDR2 SMNVEV (reference sequence). This CDR3 spans 16 amino acids.

The V gene is TRBV7-2, the J gene TRBJ1-2; 8 nucleotides agree with TRBD1. Per the germline V gene, CDR1 is SGHTA and CDR2 is FQGNSA. The V segment lost 4 bases and the J segment 8 bases; nucleotides outside the gene matches: 9. CDR3 length: 14 amino acids. This CDR3 reads CASSWPTGAGGYTF. The CDR3 DNA sequence: TGTGCCAGCAGCTGGCCGACAGGGGCGGGCGGCTACACCTTC.

The genes are TRBV6-2 or TRBV6-3 and TRBJ2-5; 8 bases match TRBD2. The CDR3 has 18 amino acids. V was pared by 2 bases and J by 6 bases, with 17 bases of the junction left unmatched. Germline V gene sequence: CDR1 MNHEY, CDR2 SVGEGT. The CDR3 loop reads CASSYTPFAGGRPKTQYF. The CDR3 region has the DNA TGTGCCAGCAGTTACACCCCTTTCGCGGGAGGTCGACCAAAGACCCAGTACTTC.

The chain carries TRBV6-1 and TRBJ2-5, with no clear D. Germline V gene data show CDR1 as MNHNS and CDR2 as SASEGT. The CDR3 is made up of 20 amino acids. V lost 3 bases and J lost 0, with 26 bases in between. The CDR3 spells CASSEKVRAPKLEDQETQYF. The CDR3, as DNA: TGTGCCAGCAGTGAGAAAGTGAGAGCGCCGAAACTGGAAGACCAAGAGACCCAGTACTTC.

Points on this clone: The junction differs from germline at one of its ends, possibly a read error. The rearrangement links TRBV5-4 to TRBJ2-2; TRBD1 matches 8 bases. The CDR3 length is 15 residues. CDR1 SGHNT and CDR2 YYREEE come from the germline V gene (reference sequence). The CDR3 loop is CASNLQGAGAGELFF. The CDR3 nucleotides read TGTGCCAGCAACTTGCAGGGGGCAGGGGCCGGGGAGCTGTTTTTT.

The rearrangement links TRBV7-3 to TRBJ2-1; 8 bases are a match to TRBD2. The germline V gene has CDR1 SGHTA and CDR2 FQGTGA. V trimming: 5 bases; J trimming: 2 bases; junction bases outside the gene matches: 5. The CDR3 spans 15 residues. In nucleotides, the CDR3 is TGTGCCAGCAGCCCCACGGGGGGGCCCTACAATGAGCAGTTCTTC. Translating gives CASSPTGGPYNEQFF. Full variable domain (rest looked up from reference TRBV7-3 and TRBJ2-1): GAGVSQTPSNKVTEKGKYVELRCDPISGHTALYWYRQSLGQGPEFLIYFQGTGAADDSGLPNDRFFAVRPEGSVSTLKIQRTERGDSAVYLCASSPTGGPYNEQFFGPGTRLTVL.

This clone was counted a single time. V and J are TRBV1 and TRBJ2-3; the table's TRBD2 call for D was not verified on the DNA. TRBV1 is a recognized pseudogene. The CDR3 sequence is 17 residues long. CDR3 protein: CTSSQEAFGSVQDTQYF. The CDR3 nucleotides are TGCACCAGCAGCCAAGAGGCCTTCGGGAGCGTTCAAGATACGCAGTATTTT.

This chain uses TRBV28 with TRBJ2-7, with D possibly being TRBD2 (6 bases). The ends were cut back, 5 bases at V and 4 bases at J, with 15 bases in the middle. Germline assignment: CDR1 MDHEN and CDR2 SYDVKM. The CDR3 length is 14 residues. The CDR3 spells CASSLGTRGYEQYF. The CDR3 nucleotides read TGTGCCAGCAGTCTAGGGACTCGGGGGTACGAGCAGTACTTC.

The V gene is TRBV2, the J gene TRBJ1-2; 8 bases are a match to TRBD1. V dropped 3 bases and J dropped 6; count of bases not matched to a gene: 9. CDR3 length equals 15 residues. Germline lookup yields CDR1 SNHLY and CDR2 FYNNEI. This CDR3 is CASSDFLQGAHGYTF. Here the CDR3 DNA reads TGTGCCAGCAGTGATTTTCTCCAGGGGGCGCATGGCTACACCTTC.

The genes are TRBV18 and TRBJ1-5; possible D gene TRBD1, 6 bases. Germline V gives CDR1 KGHSH, CDR2 LQKENI. Trimming left V 3 bases short and J 5 bases short, with 11 bases between. The CDR3 covers 14 residues. CDR3 region: CASSPTGRDQPQHF. In DNA form, the CDR3 reads TGTGCCAGCTCACCGACAGGTAGAGATCAGCCCCAGCATTTT. Complete variable domain (other parts from reference TRBV18 and TRBJ1-5): NAGVMQNPRHLVRRRGQEARLRCSPMKGHSHVYWYRQLPEEGLKFMVYLQKENIIDESGMPKERFSAEFPKEGPSILRIQQVVRGDSAAYFCASSPTGRDQPQHFGDGTRLSIL.

The rearrangement joins TRBV2 to TRBJ1-2, with unresolved D. The CDR3 runs 13 residues. Germline V gene data show CDR1 as SNHLY and CDR2 as FYNNEI. Trimming left V 7 bases short and J 5 bases short, with 14 bases between. Here the CDR3 DNA reads TGTGCCAGCACTAGCACAGAGACATATGGCTACACCTTC. Translating gives CASTSTETYGYTF. The full variable domain, with the rest looked up from reference TRBV2 and TRBJ1-2, is EPEVTQTPSHQVTQMGQEVILRCVPISNHLYFYWYRQILGQKVEFLVSFYNNEISEKSEIFDDQFSVERPDGSNFTLKIRSTKLEDSAMYFCASTSTETYGYTFGSGTRLTVV.

This chain connects TRBV27 to TRBJ1-2, with D possibly matching TRBD1 (5 bases). CDR1 and CDR2 from the germline V gene are MNHEY and SMNVEV (reference sequence). This CDR3 is 14 amino acids long. Deletions cut 3 bases from V and 4 bases from J, with 12 bases between. The CDR3 reads CASSFGAVGYGYTF. The DNA for the CDR3 is TGTGCCAGCAGTTTTGGGGCGGTCGGCTATGGCTACACCTTC.

V is TRBV3-1 (or the pseudogene TRBV3-2) and J is TRBJ1-1; a weak D match, TRBD1 (6 bases). The CDR3 is 14 amino acids. Germline CDR1 and CDR2: LGHDT and YNNKEL (reference sequence). V was trimmed by 6 bases and J by 5 bases, leaving 16 bases between them. The CDR3 sequence is CASRYREGGTEAFF. CDR3 nucleotide sequence: TGTGCCAGCAGGTATAGGGAGGGGGGTACTGAAGCTTTCTTT.

This clone was observed a handful of times. The DNA for the CDR3 is TGTGCCAGTAGTTCACTGGCACTAGCGGGAGCCGAGCAGTTCTTC. Its protein is CASSSLALAGAEQFF. The chain combines TRBV19 with TRBJ2-1, with 11 bases identical to TRBD2. Germline values: CDR1 LNHDA, CDR2 SQIVND (reference sequence). The CDR3 runs 15 residues. Unmatched junction bases numbered 10, after V lost 5 bases and J lost 10 bases.

This clone was recorded only once. V and J are TRBV27 and TRBJ1-2; D might be TRBD1 (5 bases). Germline V CDR1 and CDR2: MNHEY, SMNVEV (reference sequence). V was shortened by 6 bases and J by 4 bases, with 12 bases between the two germline ends. This CDR3 region has 13 residues. CDR3: CASRFGQGYGYTF. For the CDR3, the DNA is TGTGCCAGCAGGTTCGGACAAGGCTATGGCTACACCTTC.

The V gene is TRBV6-5, the J gene TRBJ1-1; weak D call: TRBD1 (6 bases). The CDR3 is 13 residues long. The V end was cut by 6 bases, the J end by 12 bases, with 20 bases between. CDR1 is MNHEY, CDR2 SVGAGI, per germline. CDR3 sequence (DNA): TGTGCCAGCAGCTCTATACAGGGCGATAAAACTTTCTTT. Amino acids: CASSSIQGDKTFF.

The V call is TRBV3-1 (or the pseudogene TRBV3-2), the J call TRBJ2-7; 8 bases are a match to TRBD2. Unmatched junction bases numbered 11, after V lost 4 bases and J lost 3 bases. The CDR3 runs 16 residues. The germline V gene has CDR1 LGHDT and CDR2 YNNKEL (reference sequence). CDR3 nucleotides: TGTGCCAGCAGCCCCGGACTAGCCGCGACGGACTACGAGCAGTACTTC. It specifies CASSPGLAATDYEQYF.

V is TRBV7-9 and J is TRBJ1-5; 8 bases agree with TRBD1. Germline V CDR1 and CDR2: SEHNR, FQNEAQ (reference sequence). The CDR3 has 16 amino acids. The V gene end was trimmed by 1 base and the J gene end by 3 bases; junction bases not matched to a gene: 5. The DNA of the CDR3 is TGTGCCAGCAGCTTAGAAGGACAGGGCTCCAATCAGCCCCAGCATTTT. This sequence encodes CASSLEGQGSNQPQHF.

The CDR3 coding sequence is TGTGCCAGCAGCTTCCGACAGCTCCTAAAGGATTCACCCCTCCACTTT. It specifies CASSFRQLLKDSPLHF. The rearrangement uses TRBV13 and TRBJ1-6; a possible D gene is TRBD1 (5 bases). This CDR3 contains 16 residues. In germline, CDR1 is PRHDT, CDR2 FYEKMQ (reference sequence). V dropped 3 bases and J dropped 8 bases, with 17 bases sitting between them.